The 24 T cell receptor beta chains reported below all come from one sample, sequenced in a study of shared clonotypes between healthy human individuals (dated by TCRdb to 2019 to 2021). Library generation was performed with the immunoSEQ multiplex PCR assay. As stored in TCRdb, this immuneACCESS dataset retains in-frame rearrangements with V and J assigned. A fraction of the clones does not appear; measured against another copy, unresolved V genes explain less than half of the discrepancy, and the remainder lacks a known reason. Present in this sample are roughly 2 million clones, almost 96% of which were seen just once. The top ten hold roughly 0.13% of the sample. Sequenced sample: naive CD4+ T cells sorted from blood. The cell subset or site label, read with the paper, signifies: CD45RA+ positively selected. The receptors were sampled from a man aged 18 to 35 in good health.

The V call is TRBV11-2, the J call TRBJ2-3; maybe TRBD2 (5 bases). The CDR3 covers 16 residues. In germline, CDR1 is SGHAT, CDR2 FQNNGV. The ends were cut back, 1 base at V and 4 bases at J, with 15 bases in the middle. The CDR3 coding sequence is TGTGCCAGCAGCTTAGTTGGTGGGAGAGTCCCAGATACGCAGTATTTT. Translated, it gives CASSLVGGRVPDTQYF.

A remark on this clone: Distinct nucleotide sequences in the sample also encode this CDR3. This chain joins TRBV9 and TRBJ2-2; D is unclear. With 0 bases removed from V and 1 base from J, the gap between germline ends came to 7 bases. CDR3 size: 15 residues. Germline CDR1 reads SGDLS; CDR2 reads YYNGEE. The CDR3 loop is CASSVGLENTGELFF. The CDR3 DNA reads TGTGCCAGCAGCGTAGGATTAGAGAACACCGGGGAGCTGTTTTTT.

V gene TRBV28 combines with J gene TRBJ1-5; perhaps TRBD1 as D (5 bases). Germline CDR1 and CDR2: MDHEN and SYDVKM. The CDR3 is 16 amino acids. Trimming pared 8 bases from V and 0 bases from J, leaving 17 bases between. CDR3 sequence (DNA): TGTGCCAGCGCATCGACAGCGTCGCCTAGCAATCAGCCCCAGCATTTT. It yields the protein CASASTASPSNQPQHF. The full variable domain, rest sourced from reference TRBV28 and TRBJ1-5, is DVKVTQSSRYLVKRTGEKVFLECVQDMDHENMFWYRQDPGLGLRLIYFSYDVKMKEKGDIPEGYSVSREKKERFSLILESASTNQTSMYLCASASTASPSNQPQHFGDGTRLSIL.

The chain carries TRBV6-6 and TRBJ2-7, with TRBD2 matching over 7 bases. Germline V lookup: CDR1 MNHNY, CDR2 SVGAGI (reference sequence). Unmatched junction bases numbered 6, after V lost 4 bases and J lost 0 bases. The CDR3 sequence is 15 residues long. The CDR3: CASSWTGGPSYEQYF. The CDR3 DNA reads TGTGCCAGCAGTTGGACGGGAGGACCCTCCTACGAGCAGTACTTC.

The CDR3 protein is CASSLLRSHYNEQFF. CDR3 DNA: TGCGCCAGCAGCTTGTTACGGTCCCACTACAATGAGCAGTTCTTC. V is TRBV5-1 and J is TRBJ2-1; D not certain. The length of the CDR3 is 15 residues. Per germline, CDR1 SGHRS and CDR2 YFSETQ. V was cut by 1 base and J by 3 bases, with 11 bases left in between.

This rearrangement joins TRBV28 to TRBJ2-1; TRBD2 matches 12 bases. V dropped 3 bases and J dropped 5; count of bases not matched to a gene: 5. This CDR3 has 16 amino acids. The V gene's germline CDR1 is MDHEN and CDR2 SYDVKM. CDR3 in amino acids: CASSFWLAGGNNEQFF. DNA of the CDR3: TGTGCCAGCAGTTTTTGGCTAGCGGGGGGGAACAATGAGCAGTTCTTC.

A single count supports this clone. The same CDR3 also results from other DNA sequences found in this sample. The rearrangement links TRBV5-1 to TRBJ2-7, with D possibly being TRBD1 (6 bases). Trimming stripped 4 bases from V and 3 bases from J, with 8 bases between. CDR3 length: 12 amino acids. Germline-derived CDR1 and CDR2 are SGHRS and YFSETQ. The DNA for the CDR3 is TGCGCCAGCAGCGGCAGGGGCTACGAGCAGTACTTC. Protein sequence: CASSGRGYEQYF.

The sample holds a few counts of this clone. The CDR3 sequence is CASSYGNVYEQYF. CDR3 bases: TGTGCCAGCAGTTACGGAAACGTATACGAGCAGTACTTC. This chain uses TRBV6-6 with TRBJ2-7, with D unresolved. The germline gives CDR1 MNHNY, CDR2 SVGAGI (reference sequence). V was clipped by 2 bases and J by 4 bases, with 9 bases between them. This CDR3 comprises 13 residues.

This chain uses TRBV2 with TRBJ2-7; D gene uncertain. In germline, CDR1 is SNHLY, CDR2 FYNNEI. The V end lost 4 bases, the J end lost 5 bases, and 15 bases lay between the germline ends. The CDR3 length is 14 residues. CDR3 amino acids: CASSGDFQPHEQYF. In DNA, the CDR3 is TGTGCCAGCAGTGGCGACTTTCAACCCCACGAGCAGTACTTC.

The chain is built from TRBV18 and TRBJ2-7, with D possibly matching TRBD2 (6 bases). There are 14 residues in the CDR3. Trimming took off 3 bases at V and 3 bases at J, with 12 bases between the two ends. In germline, CDR1 is KGHSH, CDR2 LQKENI. The CDR3 DNA follows: TGTGCCAGCTCACCCCGAGGAGGGATCTACGAGCAGTACTTC. Amino acid sequence: CASSPRGGIYEQYF.

CDR3 amino acids: CASSQVGLAGVETQYF. In nucleotides, the CDR3 is TGCGCCAGCAGCCAAGTGGGACTAGCGGGGGTTGAGACCCAGTACTTC. The rearrangement joins TRBV4-1 to TRBJ2-5; 14 bases are shared with TRBD2. Trimming took 1 base from V and 5 from J; bases not matched to a gene: 3. CDR1 MGHRA and CDR2 YSYEKL come from the germline V gene. The CDR3 totals 16 residues.

The chain has TRBV7-8 and TRBJ2-6; 7 nucleotides agree with TRBD1. Trimming cost V 5 bases and J 0 bases; bases outside gene matches: 10. The CDR3 runs 18 residues. The germline V gene encodes CDR1 SGHVS and CDR2 FQNEAQ. CDR3 sequence: CASSRTGTVFSGANVLTF. CDR3 nucleotide sequence: TGTGCCAGCAGCCGGACCGGGACAGTGTTCTCTGGGGCCAACGTCCTGACTTTC.

The rearrangement links TRBV2 to TRBJ2-3; D perhaps matches TRBD1 (5 bases). Looked up from germline, CDR1 is SNHLY and CDR2 is FYNNEI. Trimming stripped 4 bases from V and 1 base from J, with 12 bases between. The CDR3 contains 15 residues. CDR3 coding DNA: TGTGCCAGCAGTGCGATAGGGGTTGGCACAGATACGCAGTATTTT. Translation: CASSAIGVGTDTQYF.

This clone was picked up one time. This CDR3 is also generated by other DNA sequences in the sample. The V call is TRBV6-6, the J call TRBJ2-3; no definite D call. Germline CDR1 MNHNY, CDR2 SVGAGI (reference sequence). The V and J ends lost 2 bases and 2 bases respectively, with 8 bases between them. The CDR3 is 14 amino acids. The CDR3, as DNA: TGTGCCAGCAGTTACGGTGTAAACACAGATACGCAGTATTTT. Protein sequence: CASSYGVNTDTQYF.

The rearrangement joins TRBV9 to TRBJ2-3; tentatively, D is TRBD1 (5 bases). Germline loops: CDR1 SGDLS, CDR2 YYNGEE. CDR3 length equals 16 residues. V was trimmed by 0 bases and J by 0 bases, leaving 11 bases between them. The DNA of the CDR3 is TGTGCCAGCAGCGTAGTCTCAGGGCCTAGCACAGATACGCAGTATTTT. Amino acid sequence: CASSVVSGPSTDTQYF.

The chain couples TRBV19 to TRBJ2-2; a possible D gene is TRBD2 (6 bases). Trimming removed 9 bases from V and 5 bases from J, with 19 bases in between. Germline V CDR1 and CDR2: LNHDA, SQIVND (reference sequence). The CDR3 totals 15 residues. CDR3 amino acids: CASRVGAGRTGELFF. The CDR3 DNA is TGTGCCAGCAGAGTCGGCGCCGGGAGAACCGGGGAGCTGTTTTTT.

The chain joins TRBV27 to TRBJ2-7; 7 bases match TRBD2. The CDR3 consists of 13 residues. Germline V lookup: CDR1 MNHEY, CDR2 SMNVEV (reference sequence). The J segment lost 6 bases and the V segment lost 3 bases, leaving 5 bases of the junction unmatched. CDR3 loop: CASSFAGVLEQYF. The CDR3, as DNA: TGTGCCAGCAGTTTCGCGGGAGTCCTCGAGCAGTACTTC.

The chain joins TRBV11-2 to TRBJ2-4; D uncertain. Germline assignment: CDR1 SGHAT and CDR2 FQNNGV. V lost 4 bases, J lost 4 bases, and 14 bases lay in between. This CDR3 is built from 15 residues. The CDR3 DNA reads TGTGCCAGCAGCTCGCGAAGAGACACTAAAAACATTCAGTACTTC. This encodes CASSSRRDTKNIQYF.

The chain combines TRBV21-1 with TRBJ1-2; the table gives TRBD1 as D, unverified against the DNA. TRBV21-1 represents a pseudogene. The CDR3 spans 15 residues. The CDR3 region is CASSKRTGDGYGYTF. The CDR3 DNA follows: TGTGCCAGCAGCAAAAGGACAGGGGATGGCTATGGCTACACCTTC.

The chain uses TRBV19 and TRBJ2-1; D unresolved. The CDR3 extends over 12 amino acids. Germline loops: CDR1 LNHDA, CDR2 SQIVND (reference sequence). V lost 3 bases and J 0 bases, leaving 0 bases between the germline ends. The CDR3 sequence is CASSISYNEQFF. In nucleotides, the CDR3 is TGTGCCAGTAGTATCTCCTACAATGAGCAGTTCTTC.

CDR3 sequence reads: CAWSDSDEQYF. The DNA for the CDR3 is TGTGCCTGGAGTGACAGTGACGAGCAGTACTTC. This chain connects TRBV30 to TRBJ2-7; no clear D gene. This CDR3 contains 11 residues. Germline CDR1 is GTSNPN and CDR2 is SVGIG (reference sequence). V was clipped by 1 base and J by 5 bases, with 6 bases between them.

The chain links TRBV7-9 to TRBJ2-3, with 7 bases lining up with TRBD2. Germline V lookup: CDR1 SEHNR, CDR2 FQNEAQ (reference sequence). The CDR3 extends over 17 amino acids. Trimming at V came to 10 bases and at J to 4 bases, leaving 20 bases not matched to a gene. In nucleotides, the CDR3 is TGTGCCATCAAGAACCCCCCCGCGGGAGTAACGGCAGATACGCAGTATTTT. Residues: CAIKNPPAGVTADTQYF.

The V and J genes are TRBV30 and TRBJ1-1, with D maybe TRBD1 (5 bases). CDR1 and CDR2 (germline): GTSNPN, SVGIG (reference sequence). Trimming removed 0 bases from V and 6 bases from J, with 11 bases in between. The CDR3 sequence is 13 residues long. The CDR3 protein is CAWSVPGTPEAFF. CDR3 DNA: TGTGCCTGGAGTGTACCGGGGACCCCTGAAGCTTTCTTT.

A remark on this clone: The junction departs from germline at one end; a sequencing error may be responsible. The rearrangement joins TRBV9 to TRBJ2-3, with 9 bases fitting TRBD2. The germline CDR1 and CDR2 sequences are SGDLS and YYNGEE. This CDR3 comprises 15 residues. CDR3 amino acids: CASSNSGTSTDTQYF. The CDR3, as DNA: TGTGCCAGCAGCAACTCCGGGACTAGCACTGATACGCAGTATTTT.